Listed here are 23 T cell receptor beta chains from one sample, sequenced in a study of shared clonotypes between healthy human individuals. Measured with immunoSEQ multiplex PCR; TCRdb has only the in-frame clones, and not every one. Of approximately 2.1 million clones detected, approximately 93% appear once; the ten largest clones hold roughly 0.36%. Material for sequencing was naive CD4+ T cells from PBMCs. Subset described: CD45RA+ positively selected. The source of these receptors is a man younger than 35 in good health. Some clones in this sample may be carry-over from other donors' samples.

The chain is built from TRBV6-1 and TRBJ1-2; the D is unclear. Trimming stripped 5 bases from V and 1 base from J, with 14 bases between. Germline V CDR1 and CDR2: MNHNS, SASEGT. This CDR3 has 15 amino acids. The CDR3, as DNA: TGTGCCAGCAGTAAAGACACCCTGGGTAACTATGGCTACACCTTC. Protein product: CASSKDTLGNYGYTF.

DNA of the CDR3: TGTGCCAGCAGCTTAGCAGGGGGCGGGAATGAGCAGTTCTTC. Its protein is CASSLAGGGNEQFF. This rearrangement joins TRBV7-3 to TRBJ2-1; TRBD1 agrees at 8 bases. Trimming removed 2 bases from V and 7 bases from J; junction bases left unmatched: 4. There are 14 residues in the CDR3. CDR1 and CDR2 from the germline V gene are SGHTA and FQGTGA.

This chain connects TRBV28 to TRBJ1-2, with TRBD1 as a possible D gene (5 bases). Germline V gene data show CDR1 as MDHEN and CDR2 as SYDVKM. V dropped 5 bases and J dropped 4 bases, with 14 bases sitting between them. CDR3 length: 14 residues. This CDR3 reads CASSTGKLFYGYTF. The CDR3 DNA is TGTGCCAGCAGTACAGGAAAACTTTTCTATGGCTACACCTTC.

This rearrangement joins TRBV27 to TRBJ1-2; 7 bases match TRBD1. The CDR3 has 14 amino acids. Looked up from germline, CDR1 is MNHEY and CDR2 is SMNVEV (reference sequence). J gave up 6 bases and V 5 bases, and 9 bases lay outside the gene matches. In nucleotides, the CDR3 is TGTGCCAGCAGTGCAAGACAGGGTTTTGATGGCTACACCTTC. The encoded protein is CASSARQGFDGYTF.

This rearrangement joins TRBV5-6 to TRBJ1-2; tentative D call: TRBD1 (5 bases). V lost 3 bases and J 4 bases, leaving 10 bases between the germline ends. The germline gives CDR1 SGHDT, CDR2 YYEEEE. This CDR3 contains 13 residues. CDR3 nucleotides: TGTGCCAGCAGCTGGGACGCACTCTATGGCTACACCTTC. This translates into CASSWDALYGYTF.

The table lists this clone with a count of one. The CDR3 DNA sequence: TGTGCCAGCAGCCGGGTTTTGGGGGATACGCAGTATTTT. Protein: CASSRVLGDTQYF. This chain uses TRBV6-5 with TRBJ2-3; D is uncertain. There are 13 residues in the CDR3. The V and J ends lost 6 bases and 6 bases respectively, with 13 bases between them. CDR1 and CDR2 from the germline V gene are MNHEY and SVGAGI.

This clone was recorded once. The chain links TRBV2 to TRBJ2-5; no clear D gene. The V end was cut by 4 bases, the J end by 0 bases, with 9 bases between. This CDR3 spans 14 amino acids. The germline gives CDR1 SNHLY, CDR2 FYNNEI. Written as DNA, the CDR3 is TGTGCCAGCAGTGCGTTTGTCCACCAAGAGACCCAGTACTTC. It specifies CASSAFVHQETQYF. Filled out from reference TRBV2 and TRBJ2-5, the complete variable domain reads EPEVTQTPSHQVTQMGQEVILRCVPISNHLYFYWYRQILGQKVEFLVSFYNNEISEKSEIFDDQFSVERPDGSNFTLKIRSTKLEDSAMYFCASSAFVHQETQYFGPGTRLLVL.

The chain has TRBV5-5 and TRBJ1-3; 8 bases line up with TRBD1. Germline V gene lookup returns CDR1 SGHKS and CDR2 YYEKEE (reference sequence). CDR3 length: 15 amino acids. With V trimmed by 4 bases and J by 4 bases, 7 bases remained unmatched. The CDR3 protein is CASSITGGRGNTIYF. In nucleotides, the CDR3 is TGTGCCAGCAGCATCACAGGGGGAAGAGGAAACACCATATATTTT.

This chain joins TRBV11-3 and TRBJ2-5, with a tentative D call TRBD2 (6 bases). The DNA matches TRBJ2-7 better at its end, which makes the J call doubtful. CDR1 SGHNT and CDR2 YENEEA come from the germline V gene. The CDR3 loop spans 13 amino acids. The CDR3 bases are TGTGCCAGCAGCCCGGGAGTCTCGGGCGAGCAGTACTTC. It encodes CASSPGVSGEQYF.

CDR3 DNA: TGTGCCAGCAGTCCACCGGCCCAAGCGGCTTTCTTT. Its translation: CASSPPAQAAFF. V is TRBV6-5 and J is TRBJ1-1; no firm D call. Germline values: CDR1 MNHEY, CDR2 SVGAGI. This CDR3 contains 12 residues. V lost 5 bases and J lost 11, with 15 bases in between.

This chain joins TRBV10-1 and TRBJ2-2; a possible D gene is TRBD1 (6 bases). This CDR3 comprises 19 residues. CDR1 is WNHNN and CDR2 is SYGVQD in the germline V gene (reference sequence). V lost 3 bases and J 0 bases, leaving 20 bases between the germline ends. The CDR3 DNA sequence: TGCGCCAGCAGTGAATCAACGGAAACAGGGTCCGCGAACACCGGGGAGCTGTTTTTT. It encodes CASSESTETGSANTGELFF.

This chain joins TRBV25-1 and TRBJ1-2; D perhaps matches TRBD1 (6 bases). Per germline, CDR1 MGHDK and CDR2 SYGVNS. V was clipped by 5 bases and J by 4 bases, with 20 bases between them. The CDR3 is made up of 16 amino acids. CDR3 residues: CASSSGALSRGYGYTF. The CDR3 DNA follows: TGTGCCAGCAGTTCGGGGGCATTATCTAGGGGCTATGGCTACACCTTC.

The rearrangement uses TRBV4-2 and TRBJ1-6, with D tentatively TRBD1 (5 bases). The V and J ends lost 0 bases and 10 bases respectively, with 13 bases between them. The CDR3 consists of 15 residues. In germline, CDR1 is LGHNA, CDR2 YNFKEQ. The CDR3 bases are TGTGCCAGCAGCCAAGAACTAGGGGTACGGTCACCCCTCCACTTT. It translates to CASSQELGVRSPLHF.

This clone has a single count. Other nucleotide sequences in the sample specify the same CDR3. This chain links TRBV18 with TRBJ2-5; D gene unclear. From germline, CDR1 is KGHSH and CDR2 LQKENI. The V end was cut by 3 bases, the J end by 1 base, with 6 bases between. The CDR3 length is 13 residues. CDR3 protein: CASSPSLQETQYF. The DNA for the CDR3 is TGTGCCAGCTCACCTTCGCTCCAAGAGACCCAGTACTTC.

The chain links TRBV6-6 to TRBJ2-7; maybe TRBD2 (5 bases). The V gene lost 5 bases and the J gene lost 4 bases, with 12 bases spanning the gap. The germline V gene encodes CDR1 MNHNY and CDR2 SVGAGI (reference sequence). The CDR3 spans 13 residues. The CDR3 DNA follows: TGTGCCAGCAGTACCGGACGGAGGTACGAGCAGTACTTC. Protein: CASSTGRRYEQYF.

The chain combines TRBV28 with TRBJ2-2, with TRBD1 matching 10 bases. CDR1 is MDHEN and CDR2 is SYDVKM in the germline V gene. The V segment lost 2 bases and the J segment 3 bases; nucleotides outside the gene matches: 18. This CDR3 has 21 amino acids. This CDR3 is CASSLGRQGAIYIRDTGELFF. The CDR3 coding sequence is TGTGCCAGCAGTTTAGGGAGACAGGGGGCGATCTACATCCGGGACACCGGGGAGCTGTTTTTT.

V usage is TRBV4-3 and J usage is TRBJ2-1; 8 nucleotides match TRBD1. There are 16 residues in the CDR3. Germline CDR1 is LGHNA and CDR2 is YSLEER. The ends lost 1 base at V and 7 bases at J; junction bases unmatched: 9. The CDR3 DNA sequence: TGCGCCAGCAGCCAAGGACAGGGGCCCGAATGGAATGAGCAGTTCTTC. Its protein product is CASSQGQGPEWNEQFF.

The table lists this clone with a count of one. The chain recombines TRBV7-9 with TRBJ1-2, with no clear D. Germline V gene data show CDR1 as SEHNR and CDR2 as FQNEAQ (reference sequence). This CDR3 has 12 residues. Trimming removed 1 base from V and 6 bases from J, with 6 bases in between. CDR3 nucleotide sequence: TGTGCCAGCAGCTTAGTTGGTCATGGCTACACCTTC. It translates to CASSLVGHGYTF.

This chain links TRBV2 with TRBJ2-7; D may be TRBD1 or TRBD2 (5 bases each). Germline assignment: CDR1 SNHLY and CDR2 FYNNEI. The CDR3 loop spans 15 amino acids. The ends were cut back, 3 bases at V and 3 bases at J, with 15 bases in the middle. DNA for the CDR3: TGTGCCAGCAGTGAGGGACCGTCTGGTAGCTACGAGCAGTACTTC. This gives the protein CASSEGPSGSYEQYF. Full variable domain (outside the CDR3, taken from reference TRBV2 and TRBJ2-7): EPEVTQTPSHQVTQMGQEVILRCVPISNHLYFYWYRQILGQKVEFLVSFYNNEISEKSEIFDDQFSVERPDGSNFTLKIRSTKLEDSAMYFCASSEGPSGSYEQYFGPGTRLTVT.

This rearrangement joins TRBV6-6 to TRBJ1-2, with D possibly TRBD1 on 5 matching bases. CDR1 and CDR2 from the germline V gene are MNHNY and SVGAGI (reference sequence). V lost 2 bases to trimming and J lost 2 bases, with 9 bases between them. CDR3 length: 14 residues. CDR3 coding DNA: TGTGCCAGCAGTTACATGGGACTGAACTATGGCTACACCTTC. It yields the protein CASSYMGLNYGYTF.

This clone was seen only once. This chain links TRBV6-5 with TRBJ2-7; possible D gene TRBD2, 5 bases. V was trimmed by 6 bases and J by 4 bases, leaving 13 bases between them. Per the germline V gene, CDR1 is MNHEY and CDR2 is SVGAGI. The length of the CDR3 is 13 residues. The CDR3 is CASRRGTGYEQYF. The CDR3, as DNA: TGTGCCAGCAGACGGGGTACCGGATACGAGCAGTACTTC.

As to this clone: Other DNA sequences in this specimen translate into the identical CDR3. CDR3 sequence: CASSLSGKGYGYTF. The CDR3 region has the DNA TGTGCCAGCAGTTTGTCTGGGAAGGGCTATGGCTACACCTTC. The V and J genes are TRBV28 and TRBJ1-2; D remains ambiguous. CDR1 is MDHEN, CDR2 SYDVKM, per germline. Trimming took 3 bases from V and 4 from J, leaving 12 bases between them. This CDR3 spans 14 amino acids.

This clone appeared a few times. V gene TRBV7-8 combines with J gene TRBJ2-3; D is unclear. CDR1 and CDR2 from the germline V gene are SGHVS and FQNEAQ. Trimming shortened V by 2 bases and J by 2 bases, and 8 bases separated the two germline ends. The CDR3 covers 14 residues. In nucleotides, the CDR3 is TGTGCCAGCAGCTTACGGCGGCACACAGATACGCAGTATTTT. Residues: CASSLRRHTDTQYF.